Below are 20 T cell receptor beta chains sequenced from a single sample in a study of regulatory T cells in long-lasting Graves disease. Time point meaning: newly diagnosed GD, antithyroid drugs for less than 3 months. Preparation of the TCR library used RNA extracted from PBMCs. Arm-PCR of CDR3 regions with iRepertoire HTBI primers generated TCR beta libraries. TCRdb re-called the multiplex PCR reads through MiXCR, storing one row per CDR3 protein. The sample holds roughly 430,000 distinct CDR3 sequences, around 15% seen once. The same specimen was also included in a second study, on T cells in Graves' hyperthyroidism and ophthalmopathy.

The specimen was peripheral blood mononuclear cells (PBMCs), collected at new diagnosis, from a patient treated with antithyroid drugs. Receptors were obtained from a woman aged 25-40 years with Graves disease.

A single count supports this clonotype. The chain employs TRBV29-1 and TRBJ2-1, with 10 nucleotides matching TRBD2. Germline V gene data show CDR1 as SQVTM and CDR2 as ANQGSEA. The CDR3 totals 14 residues. J gave up 5 bases and V 2 bases, and 3 bases lay outside the gene matches. The CDR3 here is CSVERTSGNNEQFF. The CDR3 DNA reads as TGCAGCGTTGAAAGGACTAGCGGTAACAATGAGCAGTTCTTC.

This clonotype was recorded a few times. The rearrangement uses TRBV7-6 and TRBJ2-2, with 8 nucleotides matching TRBD2. Germline CDR1 reads SGHVS; CDR2 reads FNYEAQ. The CDR3 loop spans 14 amino acids. V shed 5 bases and J 7 bases; nucleotides not matched to a gene: 6. Here the CDR3 reads CASSQGTRSGELFF. As DNA, the CDR3 is TGTGCCAGCAGCCAAGGGACTAGGAGCGGGGAGCTGTTTTTT.

This clonotype was detected many times. The gene calls are TRBV5-1 and TRBJ2-1, with 10 nucleotides matching TRBD1. This CDR3 has 14 amino acids. V dropped 0 bases and J dropped 7; count of bases not matched to a gene: 1. Germline CDR1 and CDR2: SGHRS and YFSETQ. The CDR3 loop is CASSLGTGGNEQFF. The CDR3 nucleotides are TGCGCCAGCAGCTTGGGGACAGGGGGAAATGAGCAGTTCTTC.

This clonotype was seen more than once but under ten times. The CDR3 coding sequence is TGTGCCATCAGTGATGAGGATAGCACAGATACGCAGTATTTT. Translating gives CAISDEDSTDTQYF. This chain connects TRBV10-3 to TRBJ2-3; D call uncertain. This CDR3 contains 14 residues. Trimming removed 3 bases from V and 0 bases from J, with 7 bases in between. Germline values: CDR1 ENHRY, CDR2 SYGVKD.

This clonotype was detected ten times or more. This chain connects TRBV20-1 to TRBJ2-1, with D maybe TRBD1 (5 bases). The V end was cut by 5 bases, the J end by 8 bases, with 10 bases between. Germline CDR1 is DFQATT and CDR2 is SNEGSKA (reference sequence). CDR3 length: 11 residues. The CDR3 is CSARKGYEQFF. The DNA for the CDR3 is TGCAGTGCTCGAAAGGGGTATGAGCAGTTCTTC.

V gene TRBV28 combines with J gene TRBJ1-4; TRBD1 is a possible D gene (6 bases). CDR1 is MDHEN, CDR2 SYDVKM, per germline. The CDR3 loop spans 15 amino acids. V lost 8 bases, J lost 8 bases, and 21 bases lay in between. The chain's CDR3 is CASESLEEGEEKLFF. The CDR3 coding sequence is TGTGCCAGCGAGTCCCTCGAGGAGGGGGAAGAAAAACTGTTTTTT.

Ten or more counts support this clonotype. J is TRBJ1-4 and V is TRBV30, with D perhaps TRBD1 (5 bases). Trimming stripped 0 bases from V and 8 bases from J, with 13 bases between. Germline-derived CDR1 and CDR2 are GTSNPN and SVGIG (reference sequence). This CDR3 has 14 amino acids. The CDR3 DNA reads as TGTGCCTGGAGTGTACGGGCAGGGTGGGAAAAACTGTTTTTT. Encoded protein: CAWSVRAGWEKLFF. Supplemented by reference TRBV30 and TRBJ1-4, the full variable domain reads SQTIHQWPATLVQPVGSPLSLECTVEGTSNPNLYWYRQAAGRGLQLLFYSVGIGQISSEVPQNLSASRPQDRQFILSSKKLLLSDSGFYLCAWSVRAGWEKLFFGSGTQLSVL.

At least ten counts were recorded for this clonotype. The chain uses TRBV28 and TRBJ2-1; D not certain. The germline gives CDR1 MDHEN, CDR2 SYDVKM. Trimming removed 6 bases at V and 7 bases at J, with 16 bases between. This CDR3 is 14 amino acids long. CDR3 loop: CASRVTALGNEQFF. Here the CDR3 DNA reads TGTGCCAGCAGGGTCACCGCCCTGGGGAATGAGCAGTTCTTC.

This clonotype was observed many times. The V and J genes are TRBV28 and TRBJ2-3, with 10 bases fitting TRBD1. V shed 8 bases, J shed 2 bases, and the junction held 4 bases outside the gene matches. This CDR3 contains 14 residues. In germline, CDR1 is MDHEN, CDR2 SYDVKM. CDR3 protein: CASAGTGVTDTQYF. Written as DNA, the CDR3 is TGTGCCAGCGCCGGGACAGGGGTCACAGATACGCAGTATTTT.

Of note for this clonotype: A read error is likely here: a far larger clone is one base away. The chain combines TRBV28 with TRBJ2-5; 7 bases agree with TRBD2. There are 14 residues in the CDR3. The germline V gene has CDR1 MDHEN and CDR2 SYDVKM. V shed 3 bases and J 7 bases; nucleotides not matched to a gene: 8. CDR3 loop: CASSFGLAEVTQYF. For the CDR3, the DNA is TGTGCCAGCAGTTTCGGGCTAGCGGAAGTGACCCAGTACTTC.

This clonotype was seen just once. The chain uses TRBV28 and TRBJ2-5; TRBD2 agrees at 12 bases. The germline CDR1 and CDR2 sequences are MDHEN and SYDVKM. The ends lost 3 bases at V and 4 bases at J; junction bases unmatched: 9. This CDR3 contains 17 residues. The CDR3 sequence is CASSFIIRGLAGETQYF. The CDR3 DNA reads TGTGCCAGCAGTTTCATTATCCGGGGACTAGCGGGAGAGACCCAGTACTTC.

The chain links TRBV19 to TRBJ2-7; TRBD1 matches at 7 bases. V lost 5 bases and J lost 3; bases outside the gene matches: 7. This CDR3 is built from 14 residues. From germline, CDR1 is LNHDA and CDR2 SQIVND (reference sequence). Written as DNA, the CDR3 is TGTGCCAGTAGTTGGGGACAGAGAAACTACGAGCAGTACTTC. Amino acids: CASSWGQRNYEQYF.

The J gene is TRBJ1-5, the V gene TRBV6-1; D is uncertain. CDR3 length: 14 amino acids. Per the germline V gene, CDR1 is MNHNS and CDR2 is SASEGT. V lost 1 base and J 4 bases, leaving 8 bases between the germline ends. In nucleotides, the CDR3 is TGTGCCAGCAGTGAAGGACGGATTAATCAGCCCCAGCATTTT. Translating gives CASSEGRINQPQHF.

The gene calls are TRBV7-9 and TRBJ2-5; D uncertain. CDR1 and CDR2 from the germline V gene are SEHNR and FQNEAQ (reference sequence). This CDR3 is built from 12 residues. V was pared by 11 bases and J by 1 base, with 11 bases between. CDR3 protein: CAGSGLQETQYF. In DNA, the CDR3 is TGTGCCGGCTCGGGCCTCCAAGAGACCCAGTACTTC. The full variable domain, in which reference TRBV7-9 and TRBJ2-5 provide the parts outside the CDR3, is DTGVSQNPRHKITKRGQNVTFRCDPISEHNRLYWYRQTLGQGPEFLTYFQNEAQLEKSRLLSDRFSAERPKGSFSTLEIQRTEQGDSAMYLCAGSGLQETQYFGPGTRLLVL.

The sample holds many counts of this clonotype. The genes are TRBV2 and TRBJ2-2, with a weak D call TRBD2 (6 bases). CDR1 SNHLY and CDR2 FYNNEI come from the germline V gene. V gave up 7 bases and J gave up 10 bases, with 19 bases separating them. The CDR3 is 14 residues long. The CDR3 nucleotides are TGTGCCAGCACATCAACAGGAGGGTCGGAGGAGCTGTTTTTT. Amino acid sequence: CASTSTGGSEELFF.

The sample holds many counts of this clonotype. This chain connects TRBV20-1 to TRBJ2-1; a weak D match, TRBD2 (5 bases). Looked up from germline, CDR1 is DFQATT and CDR2 is SNEGSKA (reference sequence). V was cut by 6 bases and J by 8 bases, with 14 bases left in between. The CDR3 consists of 12 residues. The CDR3 spells CSAPQLAYEQFF. The CDR3 DNA is TGCAGTGCCCCACAGCTAGCCTATGAGCAGTTCTTC.

The V and J genes are TRBV28 and TRBJ2-2, with D maybe TRBD1 (6 bases). This CDR3 is 14 amino acids long. V gave up 3 bases and J gave up 5 bases, with 10 bases separating them. The V gene's germline CDR1 is MDHEN and CDR2 SYDVKM. This CDR3 reads CASSLSGVTGELFF. The CDR3 region has the DNA TGTGCCAGCAGTTTGTCAGGGGTTACCGGGGAGCTGTTTTTT. The full variable domain, its missing parts supplied by reference TRBV28 and TRBJ2-2, is DVKVTQSSRYLVKRTGEKVFLECVQDMDHENMFWYRQDPGLGLRLIYFSYDVKMKEKGDIPEGYSVSREKKERFSLILESASTNQTSMYLCASSLSGVTGELFFGEGSRLTVL.

The chain carries TRBV3-1 and TRBJ2-4; TRBD1 aligns across 7 bases. The CDR3 loop spans 19 amino acids. Germline trimming cut 4 bases from V and 0 bases from J; bases unmatched to any gene: 15. Germline loops: CDR1 LGHDT, CDR2 YNNKEL (reference sequence). The CDR3 loop is CASSPRDSRFSTAKNIQYF. In DNA, the CDR3 is TGTGCCAGCAGCCCCCGGGACAGCCGATTTTCCACAGCCAAAAACATTCAGTACTTC.

This clonotype was observed at least ten times. The chain is built from TRBV20-1 and TRBJ1-2; D remains unclear. This CDR3 region has 14 residues. The ends were cut back, 3 bases at V and 2 bases at J, with 13 bases in the middle. Germline CDR1 is DFQATT and CDR2 is SNEGSKA (reference sequence). For the CDR3, the DNA is TGCAGTGCTAGGGGCTTTCAAGAAAACTATGGCTACACCTTC. It specifies CSARGFQENYGYTF.

There are many counts of this clonotype. The genes are TRBV2 and TRBJ2-1; 13 positions agree with TRBD2. The CDR3 loop spans 15 amino acids. The germline CDR1 and CDR2 sequences are SNHLY and FYNNEI. The ends lost 6 bases at V and 7 bases at J; junction bases unmatched: 6. The CDR3 region is CASRPGTSGMNEQFF. The CDR3 DNA follows: TGTGCCAGCAGGCCCGGGACTAGCGGGATGAATGAGCAGTTCTTC.